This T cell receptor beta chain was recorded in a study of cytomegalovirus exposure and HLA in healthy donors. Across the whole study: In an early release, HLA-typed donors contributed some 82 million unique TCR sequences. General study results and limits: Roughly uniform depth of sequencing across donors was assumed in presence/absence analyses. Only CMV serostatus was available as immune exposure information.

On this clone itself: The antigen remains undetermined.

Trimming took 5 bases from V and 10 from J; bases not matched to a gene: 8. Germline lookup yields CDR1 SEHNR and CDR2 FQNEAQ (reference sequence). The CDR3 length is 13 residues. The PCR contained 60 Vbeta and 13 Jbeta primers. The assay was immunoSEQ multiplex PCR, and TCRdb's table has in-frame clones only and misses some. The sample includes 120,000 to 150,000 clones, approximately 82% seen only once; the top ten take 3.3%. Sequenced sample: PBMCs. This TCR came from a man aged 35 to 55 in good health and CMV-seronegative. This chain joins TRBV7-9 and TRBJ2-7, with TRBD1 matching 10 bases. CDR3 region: CASSRLGTGEQYF. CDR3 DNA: TGTGCCAGCAGCCGATTAGGGACAGGGGAACAGTACTTC.